The 18 T cell receptor beta chains presented below share a single source sample, sequenced in a study of T cells after yellow fever vaccination. TCRdb fed the 5' RACE reads into MiXCR, producing one record per CDR3 protein. The table has roughly 32,000 distinct CDR3 sequences, 5% to 8.5% seen once. The source material was PBMCs, either bulk or a sorted T-cell subset (CD4+, CD8+, memory, or dextramer-sorted; not recorded which), sampled on the day of the first yellow fever vaccination. Receptors were obtained from a young man who received the YFV17D yellow fever vaccine.

This clonotype was detected many times. The chain employs TRBV12-3 or TRBV12-4 and TRBJ1-5; 7 nucleotides agree with TRBD1. CDR3 length equals 16 residues. The CDR3 reads CACSLAGTATNQPQHF. The CDR3 DNA is TGTGCTTGCAGTTTAGCTGGGACAGCCACCAATCAGCCCCAGCATTTT.

This clonotype showed up many times. This CDR3 reads CASSDGGTTDTQYF. In DNA, the CDR3 is TGTGCCAGCAGTGATGGGGGGACCACAGATACGCAGTATTTT. The chain has TRBV6-4 and TRBJ2-3, with TRBD2 as a possible D gene (6 bases). V was cut by 3 bases and J by 2 bases, with 9 bases left in between. CDR3 length equals 14 residues. Germline loops: CDR1 MRHNA, CDR2 SNTAGT.

CDR3 sequence reads: CASSQGVAYGYTF. Written as DNA, the CDR3 is TGTGCCAGCAGCCAAGGGGTAGCATATGGCTACACCTTC. The chain combines TRBV3-1 with TRBJ1-2; D is unresolved. The CDR3 has 13 residues. The V gene lost 1 base and the J gene lost 5 bases, with 8 bases spanning the gap. In germline, CDR1 is LGHDT, CDR2 YNNKEL (reference sequence). The entire variable domain, with the rest obtained from reference TRBV3-1 and TRBJ1-2, is as follows: DTAVSQTPKYLVTQMGNDKSIKCEQNLGHDTMYWYKQDSKKFLKIMFSYNNKELIINETVPNRFSPKSPDKAHLNLHINSLELGDSAVYFCASSQGVAYGYTFGSGTRLTVV.

Ten or more counts support this clonotype. The CDR3 protein is CAISAARQGRSDTQYF. Written as DNA, the CDR3 is TGTGCCATCAGTGCCGCAAGACAGGGGAGGTCAGATACGCAGTATTTT. The rearrangement links TRBV10-3 to TRBJ2-3, with TRBD1 matching 8 bases. The length of the CDR3 is 16 residues. Unmatched junction bases numbered 10, after V lost 4 bases and J lost 4 bases. The germline CDR1 and CDR2 sequences are ENHRY and SYGVKD.

The rearrangement uses TRBV12-3 or TRBV12-4 and TRBJ2-1, with TRBD2 matching over 12 bases. J gave up 7 bases and V 5 bases, and 12 bases lay outside the gene matches. The length of the CDR3 is 17 residues. The CDR3 spells CASSPRRLAGVKNEQFF. CDR3 bases: TGTGCCAGCAGTCCTCGGAGACTAGCGGGGGTCAAGAATGAGCAGTTCTTC.

This clonotype came up many times. This chain uses TRBV5-1 with TRBJ2-5, with no clear D. Germline CDR1 is SGHRS and CDR2 is YFSETQ. The CDR3 sequence is 13 residues long. V shed 0 bases and J shed 7 bases, with 10 bases lying between them. The CDR3 is CASSLAGLATQYF. CDR3 in DNA: TGCGCCAGCAGCTTGGCTGGGTTGGCGACCCAGTACTTC.

This clonotype was recorded many times. The chain uses TRBV9 and TRBJ2-5; 8 positions match TRBD2. Trimming at V came to 1 base and at J to 5 bases, leaving 10 bases not matched to a gene. CDR1 is SGDLS and CDR2 is YYNGEE in the germline V gene. The CDR3 has 16 amino acids. CDR3 in amino acids: CASSVRSAGGRETQYF. CDR3 nucleotide sequence: TGTGCCAGCAGCGTAAGGTCTGCGGGGGGCCGGGAGACCCAGTACTTC.

The chain joins TRBV5-1 to TRBJ1-2; D is perhaps TRBD1 (5 bases). The CDR3 consists of 16 residues. The germline V gene has CDR1 SGHRS and CDR2 YFSETQ. The V gene lost 0 bases and the J gene lost 4 bases, with 16 bases spanning the gap. The chain's CDR3 is CASSLVGQGQTYGYTF. The CDR3 DNA follows: TGCGCCAGCAGCTTGGTTGGGCAGGGTCAGACCTATGGCTACACCTTC.

This clonotype has ten or more counts. This sequence joins TRBV20-1 and TRBJ2-2; D possibly corresponds to TRBD2 (7 bases). Germline V gene lookup returns CDR1 DFQATT and CDR2 SNEGSKA (reference sequence). This CDR3 comprises 16 residues. V lost 3 bases to trimming and J lost 4 bases, with 18 bases between them. The CDR3 region has the DNA TGCAGTGCTAGCTACCTAGGGGGGGATGGCACCGGGGAGCTGTTTTTT. This sequence encodes CSASYLGGDGTGELFF.

V gene TRBV7-2 combines with J gene TRBJ2-7, with TRBD2 matching 10 bases. V shed 4 bases, J shed 3 bases, and the junction held 12 bases outside the gene matches. CDR1 SGHTA and CDR2 FQGNSA come from the germline V gene. The CDR3 is 17 residues long. The CDR3 protein is CASSSPLAGARSYEQYF. CDR3 sequence (DNA): TGTGCCAGCAGCTCACCGCTAGCGGGGGCCCGCAGCTACGAGCAGTACTTC.

This clonotype was observed at least ten times. The chain combines TRBV7-9 with TRBJ2-5, with TRBD1 as a possible D gene (5 bases). The CDR3 runs 14 residues. Trimming cost V 11 bases and J 2 bases, with 18 bases left between them. Germline CDR1 SEHNR, CDR2 FQNEAQ (reference sequence). CDR3 region: CAVGRQGPQETQYF. CDR3 nucleotide sequence: TGTGCCGTAGGACGGCAGGGCCCTCAAGAGACCCAGTACTTC.

This clonotype was seen at least ten times. The rearrangement joins TRBV6-5 to TRBJ2-1, with 11 bases identical to TRBD2. The length of the CDR3 is 14 residues. Germline V CDR1 and CDR2: MNHEY, SVGAGI. J was trimmed by 6 bases and V by 6 bases; bases with no gene match: 4. CDR3 nucleotides: TGTGCCAGCAGACTGGGACTAGCGGCCAATGAGCAGTTCTTC. This codes for CASRLGLAANEQFF.

This clonotype has a count of ten or more. The chain employs TRBV29-1 and TRBJ1-1; tentatively, D is TRBD1 (6 bases). Germline V gene lookup returns CDR1 SQVTM and CDR2 ANQGSEA. Deletions cut 5 bases from V and 5 bases from J, with 18 bases between. The length of the CDR3 is 14 residues. In DNA form, the CDR3 reads TGCAGCGTTCCCATATACTGGGGGCGGACTGAAGCTTTCTTT. Amino acid sequence: CSVPIYWGRTEAFF. Supplemented by reference TRBV29-1 and TRBJ1-1, the full variable domain reads SAVISQKPSRDICQRGTSLTIQCQVDSQVTMMFWYRQQPGQSLTLIATANQGSEATYESGFVIDKFPISRPNLTFSTLTVSNMSPEDSSIYLCSVPIYWGRTEAFFGQGTRLTVV.

This clonotype was detected only a few times. The chain couples TRBV7-2 to TRBJ1-2; no reliable D call. The CDR3 totals 12 residues. Germline CDR1 is SGHTA and CDR2 is FQGNSA. Trimming cost V 1 base and J 7 bases, with 7 bases left between them. The CDR3 coding sequence is TGTGCCAGCAGCTTAGATGGATCTGGCTACACCTTC. This gives the protein CASSLDGSGYTF.

A few counts support this clonotype. J is TRBJ2-1 and V is TRBV5-1; a weak D match, TRBD1 (6 bases). V was cut by 2 bases and J by 7 bases, with 7 bases left in between. Germline V gene data show CDR1 as SGHRS and CDR2 as YFSETQ. CDR3 length: 12 residues. The CDR3 region has the DNA TGCGCCAGCAGCTTTCAGGGGAATGAGCAGTTCTTC. Encoded protein: CASSFQGNEQFF.

This clonotype was detected ten times or more. The chain is built from TRBV5-6 and TRBJ2-1; tentative D call: TRBD1 (6 bases). Trimming cost V 0 bases and J 10 bases, with 17 bases left between them. CDR3 length: 15 amino acids. Germline CDR1 SGHDT, CDR2 YYEEEE. CDR3 protein: CASSLVGGAQLEQFF. CDR3 bases: TGTGCCAGCAGCTTGGTAGGGGGTGCTCAGCTCGAGCAGTTCTTC.

This clonotype was seen many times. V usage is TRBV7-8 and J usage is TRBJ1-2; D perhaps matches TRBD1 (6 bases). Trimming removed 5 bases from V and 8 bases from J, with 18 bases in between. Germline values: CDR1 SGHVS, CDR2 FQNEAQ. CDR3 size: 14 residues. The CDR3 nucleotides are TGTGCCAGCAGCGAGGGGTCAGGGGTGGGCGGCTACACCTTC. This gives the protein CASSEGSGVGGYTF.

In this sample, this clonotype turned up many times. The chain carries TRBV7-2 and TRBJ2-5; D may be TRBD2 (5 bases). CDR3 length: 15 amino acids. Trimming cost V 1 base and J 1 base, with 10 bases left between them. Germline values: CDR1 SGHTA, CDR2 FQGNSA. In DNA form, the CDR3 reads TGTGCCAGCAGCTTAGGGGCTAGCCTCCAAGAGACCCAGTACTTC. This sequence encodes CASSLGASLQETQYF.